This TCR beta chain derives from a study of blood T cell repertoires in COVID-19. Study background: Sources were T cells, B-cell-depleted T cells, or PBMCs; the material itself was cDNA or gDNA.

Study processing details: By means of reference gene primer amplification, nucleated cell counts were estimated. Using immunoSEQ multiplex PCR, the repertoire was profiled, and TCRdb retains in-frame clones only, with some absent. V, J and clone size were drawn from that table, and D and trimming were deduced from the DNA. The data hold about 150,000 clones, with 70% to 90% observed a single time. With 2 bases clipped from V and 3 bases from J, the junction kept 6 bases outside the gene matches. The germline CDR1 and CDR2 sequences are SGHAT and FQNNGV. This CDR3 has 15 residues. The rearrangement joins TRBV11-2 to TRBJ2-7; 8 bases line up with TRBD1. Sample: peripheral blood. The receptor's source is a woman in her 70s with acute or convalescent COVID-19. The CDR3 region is CASSLYGGTGYEQYF. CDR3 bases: TGTGCCAGCAGCTTATACGGAGGGACAGGCTACGAGCAGTACTTC. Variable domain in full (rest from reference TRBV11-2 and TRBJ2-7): EAGVAQSPRYKIIEKRQSVAFWCNPISGHATLYWYQQILGQGPKLLIQFQNNGVVDDSQLPKDRFSAERLKGVDSTLKIQPAKLEDSAVYLCASSLYGGTGYEQYFGPGTRLTVT.